Listed below are T cell receptor beta chains from one sample, sequenced in a study of chemoradiotherapy in HPV16-positive cancers. Generated by immunoSEQ multiplex PCR, the TCRdb table keeps only in-frame clones and is missing some. The table shows about 8,900 clones, with approximately 91% occurring only once. The specimen was blood, collected from a patient who underwent chemoradiotherapy. The receptors stem from a human donor with HPV-associated anogenital cancer. Each CDR3 is given with its conserved first and last residue. The D gene is left open where the match is weak. Size values are once, few and many counts, or a class for expanded clones, and some rows have none.

CDR3aa: CASSLTVKGPYEQYF; CDR3nt: TGTGCCAGCAGCTTAACGGTAAAGGGACCCTACGAGCAGTACTTC; d_gene: NA; abundance: NA; v_gene: TRBV11-2; j_gene: TRBJ2-7
CDR3aa: CASSLRLAGGPETQYF; CDR3nt: TGTGCCAGCAGCCTTCGACTAGCGGGGGGGCCGGAGACCCAGTACTTC; d_gene: TRBD2; abundance: NA; v_gene: TRBV11-2; j_gene: TRBJ2-5
CDR3aa: CASSTGAYNEQFF; CDR3nt: TGTGCCAGCAGTACCGGGGCCTACAATGAGCAGTTCTTC; d_gene: NA; abundance: NA; v_gene: TRBV6-5; j_gene: TRBJ2-1
CDR3aa: CASSDAYEQYF; CDR3nt: TGTGCCAGCAGTGATGCCTACGAGCAGTACTTC; d_gene: NA; abundance: few; v_gene: TRBV25-1; j_gene: TRBJ2-7
CDR3aa: CASSGERHNYEQYF; CDR3nt: TGTGCCAGCAGTGGAGAAAGACACAACTACGAGCAGTACTTC; d_gene: NA; abundance: NA; v_gene: TRBV6-1; j_gene: TRBJ2-7
CDR3aa: CASSPTWTETQYF; CDR3nt: TGTGCCAGCAGCCCTACATGGACGGAGACCCAGTACTTC; d_gene: NA; abundance: NA; v_gene: TRBV9; j_gene: TRBJ2-5
CDR3aa: CASSIGLRDTQYF; CDR3nt: TGTGCCAGCAGTATAGGGCTGAGGGATACGCAGTATTTT; d_gene: NA; abundance: NA; v_gene: TRBV25-1; j_gene: TRBJ2-3
CDR3aa: CASSQERDRDIYGYTF; CDR3nt: TGCGCCAGCAGCCAAGAACGGGACAGAGATATATATGGCTACACCTTC; d_gene: TRBD1; abundance: NA; v_gene: TRBV4-3; j_gene: TRBJ1-2
CDR3aa: CASSVAGGQNEQFF; CDR3nt: TGTGCCAGCAGCGTAGCGGGGGGGCAAAATGAGCAGTTCTTC; d_gene: TRBD2; abundance: once; v_gene: TRBV9; j_gene: TRBJ2-1
CDR3aa: CASSPGQGTGELFF; CDR3nt: TGTGCCAGCAGTCCGGGACAGGGCACCGGGGAGCTGTTTTTT; d_gene: TRBD1; abundance: NA; v_gene: TRBV6-5; j_gene: TRBJ2-2
CDR3aa: CASSAHENTEAFF; CDR3nt: TGTGCCAGCAGCGCCCACGAAAACACTGAAGCTTTCTTT; d_gene: NA; abundance: NA; v_gene: TRBV9; j_gene: TRBJ1-1
CDR3aa: CATKEQGTMNTEAFF; CDR3nt: TGTGCCACTAAGGAGCAGGGGACAATGAACACTGAAGCTTTCTTT; d_gene: NA; abundance: few; v_gene: TRBV19; j_gene: TRBJ1-1
CDR3aa: CAWSARDRVYEQYF; CDR3nt: TGTGCCTGGAGTGCCCGGGACAGGGTGTACGAGCAGTACTTC; d_gene: TRBD1; abundance: NA; v_gene: TRBV30; j_gene: TRBJ2-7
CDR3aa: CASSQGGLAGIYNEQFF; CDR3nt: TGTGCCAGCAGCCAAGGGGGACTAGCGGGGATTTACAATGAGCAGTTCTTC; d_gene: TRBD2; abundance: NA; v_gene: TRBV4-2; j_gene: TRBJ2-1